This is a list of T cell receptor beta chains from one sample in a study of T cell repertoires in ileal Crohn's disease. TCRdb's table, derived via immunoSEQ multiplex PCR, lists solely in-frame clones and lacks some. The table shows about 5,400 clones, with about 80% occurring only once. Sequenced material: ileal tissue. Every receptor here comes from an adult with Crohn's disease. CDR3s include the opening cysteine and the closing phenylalanine or tryptophan. Fields, in order: D gene, clone size, J gene, V gene, CDR3 DNA, CDR3 protein. The D gene is left open where the match is weak. Some rows mark clone size as missing; the rest say once, few, many or name a class of expanded clone.

D gene: -
clone size: once
J gene: TRBJ1-2
V gene: TRBV27
CDR3 DNA: TGTGCCAGCAGTTTTGAAAGGAGGACGCCGGGGGTTGTCTATGGCTACACCTTC
CDR3 protein: CASSFERRTPGVVYGYTF

D gene: -
clone size: -
J gene: TRBJ1-3
V gene: TRBV30
CDR3 DNA: TGTGCCTGGACTCTAGGCTCTGGAAACACCATATATTTT
CDR3 protein: CAWTLGSGNTIYF

D gene: -
clone size: -
J gene: TRBJ2-5
V gene: TRBV13
CDR3 DNA: TGTGCCAGCAGCCAGGTGGGGGGAGAGACCCAGTACTTC
CDR3 protein: CASSQVGGETQYF

D gene: TRBD2
clone size: -
J gene: TRBJ2-5
V gene: TRBV19
CDR3 DNA: TGTGCCAGTAGTATCTCCGTGTGGGGGGGACAAGAGACCCAGTACTTC
CDR3 protein: CASSISVWGGQETQYF

D gene: -
clone size: -
J gene: TRBJ1-6
V gene: TRBV28
CDR3 DNA: TGTGCCAGCAGTTTCGCGGGATCCTATAATTCACCCCTCCACTTT
CDR3 protein: CASSFAGSYNSPLHF

D gene: -
clone size: -
J gene: TRBJ1-2
V gene: TRBV19
CDR3 DNA: TGTGCCAGTAGCCTTACGGGGAACTATGGCTACACCTTC
CDR3 protein: CASSLTGNYGYTF

D gene: TRBD2
clone size: -
J gene: TRBJ2-5
V gene: TRBV19
CDR3 DNA: TGTGCCAGTAGCCCGGGACTAGCGGAATCCTCTTCCTGGGAGACCCAGTACTTC
CDR3 protein: CASSPGLAESSSWETQYF

D gene: -
clone size: -
J gene: TRBJ2-7
V gene: TRBV5-1
CDR3 DNA: TGCGCCAGCAGCCTGGGACGGAAAAACTACGAGCAGTACTTC
CDR3 protein: CASSLGRKNYEQYF

D gene: -
clone size: -
J gene: TRBJ1-2
V gene: TRBV7-8
CDR3 DNA: TGTGCCAGCAGCTTAGCGCAGGGACAATACAACTATGGCTACACCTTC
CDR3 protein: CASSLAQGQYNYGYTF

D gene: -
clone size: -
J gene: TRBJ1-3
V gene: TRBV6-6
CDR3 DNA: TGTGCCAGCAGTTACTCTGGGGGACACGGAAACACCATATATTTT
CDR3 protein: CASSYSGGHGNTIYF

D gene: TRBD2
clone size: once
J gene: TRBJ2-1
V gene: TRBV9
CDR3 DNA: TGTGCCAGCAGTTCTAGCGGGAGGGCTACTATGAATGAGCAGTTCTTC
CDR3 protein: CASSSSGRATMNEQFF

D gene: TRBD1
clone size: once
J gene: TRBJ1-2
V gene: TRBV19
CDR3 DNA: TGTGCCAGTAAGTCGGGACAGGGCTACACCTTC
CDR3 protein: CASKSGQGYTF

D gene: -
clone size: -
J gene: TRBJ2-5
V gene: TRBV5-1
CDR3 DNA: TGCGCCAGCAGCTTGGATCCGGGGGGCGAGACCCAGTACTTC
CDR3 protein: CASSLDPGGETQYF

D gene: -
clone size: once
J gene: TRBJ1-2
V gene: TRBV4-1
CDR3 DNA: TGCGCCAGCAGCCCTGGCGCGGACTATGGCTACACCTTC
CDR3 protein: CASSPGADYGYTF

D gene: TRBD1
clone size: -
J gene: TRBJ1-2
V gene: TRBV10-2
CDR3 DNA: TGCGCCAGCTGGGGACAGGGGGCTTCTGGCTACACCTTC
CDR3 protein: CASWGQGASGYTF

D gene: -
clone size: -
J gene: TRBJ1-3
V gene: TRBV6-5
CDR3 DNA: TGTGCCAGCAGTTATTCGAGCTCTTACTCTGGAAACACCATATATTTT
CDR3 protein: CASSYSSSYSGNTIYF

D gene: -
clone size: few
J gene: TRBJ2-7
V gene: TRBV14
CDR3 DNA: TGTGCCAGCAGCCAATTTTCCCGACCAAGGCCTCCCTACGAGCAGTACTTC
CDR3 protein: CASSQFSRPRPPYEQYF

D gene: TRBD1
clone size: -
J gene: TRBJ2-1
V gene: TRBV5-1
CDR3 DNA: TGCGCCAGCAGCTTGGTGACTGGACAGGGGGCGAATGAGCAGTTCTTC
CDR3 protein: CASSLVTGQGANEQFF

D gene: -
clone size: -
J gene: TRBJ2-3
V gene: TRBV28
CDR3 DNA: TGTGCCAGCAGCTTCTCTACCAACACAGATACGCAGTATTTT
CDR3 protein: CASSFSTNTDTQYF

D gene: -
clone size: few
J gene: TRBJ2-1
V gene: TRBV2
CDR3 DNA: TGTGCCAGCAGAGTCGGGAGTTCCTACAATGAGCAGTTCTTC
CDR3 protein: CASRVGSSYNEQFF

D gene: TRBD1
clone size: -
J gene: TRBJ2-6
V gene: TRBV11-2
CDR3 DNA: TGTGCCAGCAGCTCCTCTACAGGGGGGTGGGCCCGTCGGGCCAACGTCCTGACTTTC
CDR3 protein: CASSSSTGGWARRANVLTF

D gene: -
clone size: -
J gene: TRBJ2-5
V gene: TRBV29-1
CDR3 DNA: TGCAGCGTTGAAGGTGCACGGGGAAGATGGGAGACCCAGTACTTC
CDR3 protein: CSVEGARGRWETQYF

D gene: -
clone size: -
J gene: TRBJ2-3
V gene: TRBV30
CDR3 DNA: TGTGCCTGGAGTAAGAAGGCAGGGCGAGATACGCAGTATTTT
CDR3 protein: CAWSKKAGRDTQYF

D gene: -
clone size: -
J gene: TRBJ1-4
V gene: TRBV27
CDR3 DNA: TGTGCCAGCAGTTCGAACAGGGTCACTAATGAAAAACTGTTTTTT
CDR3 protein: CASSSNRVTNEKLFF

D gene: -
clone size: -
J gene: TRBJ1-1
V gene: TRBV27
CDR3 DNA: TGTGCCAGCAGTTTGCAGTCGGGAACTGAAGCTTTCTTT
CDR3 protein: CASSLQSGTEAFF

D gene: -
clone size: -
J gene: TRBJ1-5
V gene: TRBV19
CDR3 DNA: TGTGCCAGTAGTATGACAGGCTGGGGGCAGCCCCAGCATTTT
CDR3 protein: CASSMTGWGQPQHF

D gene: -
clone size: -
J gene: TRBJ1-1
V gene: TRBV6-4
CDR3 DNA: TGTGCCAGCAGTGACCGGGACAACACTGAAGCTTTCTTT
CDR3 protein: CASSDRDNTEAFF